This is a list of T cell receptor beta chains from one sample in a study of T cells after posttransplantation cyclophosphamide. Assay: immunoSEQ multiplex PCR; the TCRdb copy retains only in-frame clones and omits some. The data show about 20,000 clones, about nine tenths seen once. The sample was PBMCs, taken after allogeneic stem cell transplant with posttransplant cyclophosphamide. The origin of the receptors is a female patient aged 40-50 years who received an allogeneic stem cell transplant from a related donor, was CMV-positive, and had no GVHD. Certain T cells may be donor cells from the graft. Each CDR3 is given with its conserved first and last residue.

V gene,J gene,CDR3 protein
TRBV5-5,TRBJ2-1,CASSFLAGLEQFF
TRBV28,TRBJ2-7,CASTPPRGRNPYEQYF
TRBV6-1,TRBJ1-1,CASSVSTGSMNTEAFF
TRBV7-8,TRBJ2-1,CASSFEGEQFF
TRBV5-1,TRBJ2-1,CASSSGLRGTVPYNEQFF
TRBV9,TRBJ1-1,CASSVAGTGLPEAFF
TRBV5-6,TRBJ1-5,CASSWGRTNQPQHF
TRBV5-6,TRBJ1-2,CASSLGTYYGYTF
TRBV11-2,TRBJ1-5,CASSPGAGGSNQPQHF
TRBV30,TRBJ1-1,CAWSAARVNTEAFF
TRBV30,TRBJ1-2,CAWSARQANYGYTF